This T cell receptor (beta chain) came from a study of blood T cell repertoires in COVID-19. The CDR3 extends over 10 amino acids. Looked up from germline, CDR1 is DFQATT and CDR2 is SNEGSKA (reference sequence). V dropped 6 bases and J dropped 2 bases, with 4 bases sitting between them. Produced via immunoSEQ multiplex PCR; TCRdb's table is partial and in-frame only. This table has some 130,000 clones, roughly 90% appearing once. Followed over time, Seattle patients had been enrolled while infection was active. The sequenced sample was peripheral blood. The V call is TRBV20-1, the J call TRBJ1-2; no reliable D call. This TCR derives from a man in his sixties with COVID-19, enrolled during active disease. The CDR3 spells CSATNYGYTF. The CDR3 DNA follows: TGCAGTGCCACAAACTATGGCTACACCTTC.